The entry below describes one T cell receptor (beta chain). As yet, its antigen is unknown. CDR1 is MNHEY and CDR2 is SMNVEV in the germline V gene (reference sequence). V gave up 6 bases and J gave up 3 bases, with 15 bases separating them. The CDR3 loop spans 14 amino acids. The sample belongs to a study of T cell repertoires in cytomegalovirus infection. In the study overall: HLA-C-restricted CMV epitopes, recently identified, and well-studied HLA-B-restricted ones were used by the study.

A single record per CDR3 protein comes from TCRdb applying MiXCR to the reads. The sample carries some 920,000 distinct CDR3 sequences, roughly a third recorded once. The sequencing used cultured CD8+ T cells from PBMCs, collected from culture after CMV antigen stimulation. This chain uses TRBV27 with TRBJ2-7, with D perhaps TRBD1 (6 bases). This receptor was obtained from a human donor in good health (CMV status not recorded). Some clones in this sample may be carry-over from other donors' samples. The chain's CDR3 is CASRTQGKVYEQYF. The CDR3 DNA follows: TGTGCCAGCAGAACACAGGGAAAGGTCTACGAGCAGTACTTC.